The 31 T cell receptor beta chains below all came from one sample that was sequenced in a study of blood T cell repertoires in COVID-19. Generated by immunoSEQ multiplex PCR, the TCRdb table keeps only in-frame clones and is missing some. The table lists some 140,000 clones, around nine tenths of them singletons. Sequences were obtained from peripheral blood. The receptor set was obtained from a man aged 70-80 years with active COVID-19.

This sequence joins TRBV9 and TRBJ1-1; 7 bases are a match to TRBD1. The CDR3 runs to 15 residues. The germline CDR1 and CDR2 sequences are SGDLS and YYNGEE. With V trimmed by 4 bases and J by 3 bases, 9 bases remained unmatched. Written as DNA, the CDR3 is TGTGCCAGCAGCCGACAGGGAGGCTTTGACACTGAAGCTTTCTTT. This gives the protein CASSRQGGFDTEAFF.

This chain links TRBV27 with TRBJ2-1, with TRBD2 as a possible D gene (6 bases). CDR1 is MNHEY, CDR2 SMNVEV, per germline (reference sequence). CDR3 length: 15 residues. Trimming removed 5 bases at V and 1 base at J, with 12 bases between. CDR3 in amino acids: CASSMGGVSYNEQFF. In DNA form, the CDR3 reads TGTGCCAGCAGTATGGGGGGAGTGTCCTACAATGAGCAGTTCTTC.

The CDR3: CASSPLGTRDEQFF. DNA of the CDR3: TGTGCCAGCTCACCATTAGGAACTAGGGATGAGCAGTTCTTC. V usage is TRBV18 and J usage is TRBJ2-1, with a possible D match to TRBD2 (5 bases). This CDR3 comprises 14 residues. The germline gives CDR1 KGHSH, CDR2 LQKENI. The V end was cut by 2 bases, the J end by 8 bases, with 13 bases between.

This chain joins TRBV7-9 and TRBJ1-1, with D maybe TRBD1 (5 bases). CDR1 and CDR2 (germline): SEHNR, FQNEAQ (reference sequence). V lost 6 bases and J lost 4, with 12 bases in between. The CDR3 has 13 amino acids. The CDR3 coding sequence is TGTGCCAGCAGGGGGCTAACGGGCACTGAAGCTTTCTTT. Translated: CASRGLTGTEAFF.

The chain employs TRBV7-2 and TRBJ2-5; TRBD2 might be the D (6 bases). The germline gives CDR1 SGHTA, CDR2 FQGNSA. CDR3 length: 12 amino acids. V lost 5 bases and J 5 bases, leaving 9 bases between the germline ends. DNA of the CDR3: TGTGCCAGCAGCCGCGCGGGGGAGACCCAGTACTTC. Translated, it gives CASSRAGETQYF.

This chain links TRBV28 with TRBJ1-5; 7 nucleotides line up with TRBD1. The CDR3 sequence is 14 residues long. Trimming cost V 3 bases and J 7 bases; bases outside gene matches: 6. Germline assignment: CDR1 MDHEN and CDR2 SYDVKM. In nucleotides, the CDR3 is TGTGCCAGCAGTTTCACAGGGGATGGCCAGCCCCAGCATTTT. It codes for CASSFTGDGQPQHF. Filled out from reference TRBV28 and TRBJ1-5, the complete variable domain reads DVKVTQSSRYLVKRTGEKVFLECVQDMDHENMFWYRQDPGLGLRLIYFSYDVKMKEKGDIPEGYSVSREKKERFSLILESASTNQTSMYLCASSFTGDGQPQHFGDGTRLSIL.

This clone was recorded once. The V and J genes are TRBV14 and TRBJ2-1; a weak D match, TRBD1 (7 bases). Trimming cost V 3 bases and J 4 bases, with 16 bases left between them. The CDR3 has 16 residues. Looked up from germline, CDR1 is SGHDN and CDR2 is FVKESK. The CDR3, as DNA: TGTGCCAGCAGCCAGGTCCGTCCAGGGGGGTACAATGAGCAGTTCTTC. Translating gives CASSQVRPGGYNEQFF.

The chain combines TRBV10-1 with TRBJ1-1; possibly TRBD1 for D (5 bases). The length of the CDR3 is 14 residues. V lost 8 bases and J lost 0, with 13 bases in between. CDR1 and CDR2 from the germline V gene are WNHNN and SYGVQD (reference sequence). CDR3 sequence: CASRQGPMNTEAFF. As DNA, the CDR3 is TGCGCCAGCCGGCAGGGCCCAATGAACACTGAAGCTTTCTTT.

The chain has TRBV9 and TRBJ1-2, with 8 nucleotides matching TRBD1. V trimming: 5 bases; J trimming: 4 bases; junction bases outside the gene matches: 7. Looked up from germline, CDR1 is SGDLS and CDR2 is YYNGEE. The CDR3 is 14 amino acids. Here the CDR3 reads CASRGYRGGYGYTF. CDR3 nucleotide sequence: TGTGCCAGCAGGGGTTACAGGGGGGGCTATGGCTACACCTTC.

This rearrangement joins TRBV28 to TRBJ2-1, with 9 bases that match TRBD2. Germline lookup yields CDR1 MDHEN and CDR2 SYDVKM. The CDR3 loop spans 17 amino acids. V shed 5 bases, J shed 10 bases, and the junction held 18 bases outside the gene matches. The CDR3 protein is CASSRERGGTSSAEQFF. In nucleotides, the CDR3 is TGTGCCAGCAGTAGGGAACGGGGTGGGACTAGCTCGGCCGAGCAGTTCTTC.

CDR3: CASRTGGGVELGQYF. The DNA of the CDR3 is TGTGCCAGCCGGACAGGGGGCGGGGTGGAGTTAGGGCAGTACTTC. This chain uses TRBV28 with TRBJ2-7; 11 positions match TRBD1. CDR1 is MDHEN, CDR2 SYDVKM, per germline. J was trimmed by 9 bases and V by 8 bases; bases with no gene match: 15. The CDR3 is 15 residues long.

This clone occurred a few times. The chain employs TRBV5-1 and TRBJ2-1; 14 nucleotides align to TRBD2. CDR3 length: 15 residues. V gave up 4 bases and J gave up 8 bases; unmatched junction bases: 5. CDR1 and CDR2 from the germline V gene are SGHRS and YFSETQ. The CDR3 here is CASSGGTSGSDEQFF. In DNA, the CDR3 is TGCGCCAGCAGCGGCGGGACTAGCGGGAGCGATGAGCAGTTCTTC.

This clone has more than one count but fewer than ten. The chain is built from TRBV6-4 and TRBJ1-1, with TRBD1 as a possible D gene (6 bases). The CDR3 is 13 amino acids. Germline values: CDR1 MRHNA, CDR2 SNTAGT. V was pared by 5 bases and J by 2 bases, with 9 bases between. In DNA form, the CDR3 reads TGTGCCAGCAGTTTGACAGGAAACACTGAAGCTTTCTTT. Translated: CASSLTGNTEAFF.

The chain combines TRBV7-3 with TRBJ2-1; TRBD1 might be the D (7 bases). The CDR3 covers 17 residues. Per the germline V gene, CDR1 is SGHTA and CDR2 is FQGTGA. V gave up 7 bases and J gave up 2 bases, with 21 bases separating them. This chain's CDR3 is CASIKGARGWPYNEQFF. In DNA form, the CDR3 reads TGTGCCAGCATAAAGGGGGCGCGGGGTTGGCCCTACAATGAGCAGTTCTTC.

The genes are TRBV5-1 and TRBJ2-1; 12 positions match TRBD2. The CDR3 contains 16 residues. Germline V CDR1 and CDR2: SGHRS, YFSETQ. J gave up 5 bases and V 1 base, and 4 bases lay outside the gene matches. The CDR3 protein is CASSLSTSGRNNEQFF. CDR3 nucleotide sequence: TGCGCCAGCAGCTTGTCGACTAGCGGGAGAAACAATGAGCAGTTCTTC.

This sequence joins TRBV3-1 (or the pseudogene TRBV3-2) and TRBJ2-2; 7 bases fit TRBD2. Germline V CDR1 and CDR2: LGHDT, YNNKEL (reference sequence). The CDR3 has 16 residues. The J segment lost 3 bases and the V segment lost 4 bases, leaving 8 bases of the junction unmatched. The CDR3 is CASSPSTSPYTGELFF. The CDR3 nucleotides are TGTGCCAGCAGCCCCTCGACTAGCCCCTACACCGGGGAGCTGTTTTTT.

This rearrangement joins TRBV9 to TRBJ1-1; a possible D gene is TRBD1 (5 bases). CDR3 length equals 18 residues. The V gene lost 0 bases and the J gene lost 11 bases, with 29 bases spanning the gap. The germline CDR1 and CDR2 sequences are SGDLS and YYNGEE. The CDR3 DNA sequence: TGTGCCAGCAGCGTAGTCCAGATGACAGCCCCCAGCCCTCTTGATGCTTTCTTT. This gives the protein CASSVVQMTAPSPLDAFF.

The gene calls are TRBV7-2 and TRBJ1-2; D is possibly TRBD1 (5 bases). The CDR3 contains 13 residues. Between the trimmed V and J ends, which lost 6 bases and 0 bases, there was a span of 8 bases. In germline, CDR1 is SGHTA, CDR2 FQGNSA. The CDR3 loop reads CASRPGANYGYTF. The CDR3 nucleotides are TGTGCCAGCAGACCGGGGGCTAACTATGGCTACACCTTC.

The chain uses TRBV10-1 and TRBJ2-3; 7 nucleotides agree with TRBD2. The ends lost 4 bases at V and 2 bases at J; junction bases unmatched: 9. Germline lookup yields CDR1 WNHNN and CDR2 SYGVQD (reference sequence). The CDR3 spans 16 residues. The CDR3 DNA is TGCGCCAGCAGTGTTGTGGAGGGACTAATCACAGATACGCAGTATTTT. Its translation is CASSVVEGLITDTQYF.

V gene TRBV6-5 combines with J gene TRBJ1-1; 9 bases are shared with TRBD1. With 8 bases clipped from V and 5 bases from J, the junction kept 9 bases outside the gene matches. The CDR3 runs 14 residues. The V gene's germline CDR1 is MNHEY and CDR2 SVGAGI. CDR3 sequence: CASRADRGKTEAFF. In DNA form, the CDR3 reads TGTGCCAGCCGGGCGGACAGGGGTAAGACTGAAGCTTTCTTT.

This chain uses TRBV19 with TRBJ2-7; 8 bases agree with TRBD1. Germline V gene sequence: CDR1 LNHDA, CDR2 SQIVND (reference sequence). The J segment lost 2 bases and the V segment lost 5 bases, leaving 8 bases of the junction unmatched. The CDR3 totals 15 residues. The CDR3: CASSSRTGTTYEQYF. The DNA of the CDR3 is TGTGCCAGTAGTTCACGGACAGGGACAACCTACGAGCAGTACTTC.

The gene calls are TRBV5-4 and TRBJ2-7; possibly TRBD2 for D (6 bases). The germline CDR1 and CDR2 sequences are SGHNT and YYREEE (reference sequence). This CDR3 contains 15 residues. Trimming took off 4 bases at V and 2 bases at J, with 16 bases between the two ends. CDR3: CASSATGRGAYEQYF. In DNA, the CDR3 is TGTGCCAGCAGCGCGACCGGGAGAGGGGCCTACGAGCAGTACTTC.

This clone was counted once. The chain links TRBV6-5 to TRBJ1-2; a weak D match, TRBD1 (6 bases). V was trimmed by 6 bases and J by 8 bases, leaving 16 bases between them. CDR3 length: 13 amino acids. Looked up from germline, CDR1 is MNHEY and CDR2 is SVGAGI. This CDR3 reads CASRKQGVGGYTF. In nucleotides, the CDR3 is TGTGCCAGCAGGAAACAGGGTGTAGGGGGCTACACCTTC.

The chain employs TRBV9 and TRBJ1-3; 7 bases are a match to TRBD1. The CDR3 length is 16 residues. With V trimmed by 0 bases and J by 2 bases, 5 bases remained unmatched. Germline V gives CDR1 SGDLS, CDR2 YYNGEE. CDR3 nucleotides: TGTGCCAGCAGCGTAGGGGCAGGGGGAACTGGAAACACCATATATTTT. Its translation: CASSVGAGGTGNTIYF. Supplemented by reference TRBV9 and TRBJ1-3, the full variable domain reads DSGVTQTPKHLITATGQRVTLRCSPRSGDLSVYWYQQSLDQGLQFLIQYYNGEERAKGNILERFSAQQFPDLHSELNLSSLELGDSALYFCASSVGAGGTGNTIYFGEGSWLTVV.

CDR3 in DNA: TGTGCCAGTAGTATGAACAGGGGACTGAACACTGAAGCTTTCTTT. Translating it yields CASSMNRGLNTEAFF. This chain connects TRBV19 to TRBJ1-1; 7 bases agree with TRBD1. The V gene end was trimmed by 3 bases and the J gene end by 0 bases; junction bases not matched to a gene: 4. This CDR3 has 15 residues. The germline V gene encodes CDR1 LNHDA and CDR2 SQIVND (reference sequence).

This chain connects TRBV5-1 to TRBJ2-7; 9 bases map to TRBD1. Germline V gene lookup returns CDR1 SGHRS and CDR2 YFSETQ. The junction had 10 bases not matched to a gene; V was cut back by 6 bases and J by 6 bases. The CDR3 runs to 14 residues. The CDR3 reads CASTPGGQGGEQYF. In nucleotides, the CDR3 is TGCGCCAGCACCCCAGGGGGACAGGGTGGCGAGCAGTACTTC.

The gene calls are TRBV3-1 (or the pseudogene TRBV3-2) and TRBJ2-5; tentative D call: TRBD1 (6 bases). CDR1 LGHDT and CDR2 YNNKEL come from the germline V gene (reference sequence). V shed 4 bases and J shed 5 bases, with 14 bases lying between them. The CDR3 is 14 residues long. This chain's CDR3 is CASSRRGSSETQYF. CDR3 coding DNA: TGTGCCAGCAGCCGAAGGGGGAGCTCGGAGACCCAGTACTTC.

The chain joins TRBV6-4 to TRBJ2-1; 15 positions match TRBD2. This CDR3 region has 16 residues. The germline gives CDR1 MRHNA, CDR2 SNTAGT. The J segment lost 7 bases and the V segment lost 2 bases, leaving 3 bases of the junction unmatched. The CDR3 loop reads CASSDGLAGGQNEQFF. In DNA, the CDR3 is TGTGCCAGCAGTGACGGACTAGCGGGAGGGCAGAATGAGCAGTTCTTC.

The chain carries TRBV7-2 and TRBJ2-2; a possible D gene is TRBD1 (6 bases). Trimming left V 5 bases short and J 1 base short, with 11 bases between. Germline V gene data show CDR1 as SGHTA and CDR2 as FQGNSA. The length of the CDR3 is 15 residues. The CDR3 sequence is CASSPQGGNTGELFF. CDR3 sequence (DNA): TGTGCCAGCAGCCCCCAAGGGGGGAACACCGGGGAGCTGTTTTTT.

V gene TRBV19 combines with J gene TRBJ1-4; D is possibly TRBD1 (6 bases). The CDR3 sequence is 14 residues long. V lost 8 bases to trimming and J lost 0 bases, with 10 bases between them. The germline CDR1 and CDR2 sequences are LNHDA and SQIVND (reference sequence). CDR3 residues: CASGAGATNEKLFF. In DNA, the CDR3 is TGTGCCAGTGGGGCAGGGGCAACTAATGAAAAACTGTTTTTT.

The rearrangement joins TRBV18 to TRBJ2-3, with D perhaps matching TRBD2 (5 bases). The germline V gene encodes CDR1 KGHSH and CDR2 LQKENI. The CDR3 is 20 amino acids. Trimming cost V 3 bases and J 8 bases, with 33 bases left between them. CDR3 amino acids: CASSPSPGKTSLESSGTQYF. The CDR3, as DNA: TGTGCCAGCTCACCGTCCCCCGGGAAGACATCTCTCGAGTCATCAGGTACGCAGTATTTT.